The TCR beta chain described here comes from a study of T cell responses to AZD1222 COVID-19 vaccine. Study conclusions and caveats: Baseline serology detected seropositivity in only five to seven AZD1222 recipients.

On this clone: Antigen specificity is unknown.

J was trimmed by 8 bases and V by 10 bases; bases with no gene match: 8. This CDR3 region has 13 residues. The germline CDR1 and CDR2 sequences are MNHEY and SVGAGI. The assay was immunoSEQ multiplex PCR, and TCRdb's table has in-frame clones only and misses some. The sample consists of some 150,000 clones, 90% of them appearing once. The genes are TRBV6-5 and TRBJ1-4, with TRBD1 matching over 9 bases. The source was peripheral blood, collected 28 days after the second AZD1222 dose. The sequence was collected from an adult who received the AZD1222 COVID-19 vaccine. The CDR3 nucleotides are TGTGCCACTACGGGACAGGGTTGGGAAAAACTGTTTTTT. Translated: CATTGQGWEKLFF.